The 28 T cell receptor beta chains in this list originate from one sample, sequenced in a study of OX40 agonist ivuxolimab in advanced cancers. Sequencing used immunoSEQ multiplex PCR; TCRdb keeps in-frame clones, though not all of them. The sample lists 50,000 to 85,000 clones; about four fifths were seen once. Sequenced here: CD4+ or CD8+ T cells sorted from blood, sampled in a trial of the OX40 agonist ivuxolimab. The receptors shown here come from an adult with an advanced solid tumor such as melanoma, head and neck, liver or kidney cancer.

The gene calls are TRBV6-5 and TRBJ1-5; the D gene is possibly TRBD1 (5 bases). The CDR3 runs 15 residues. The germline CDR1 and CDR2 sequences are MNHEY and SVGAGI. Trimming shortened V by 7 bases and J by 3 bases, and 16 bases separated the two germline ends. The CDR3 bases are TGTGCCAGCAAACCGGTGGGGCGGTACAATCAGCCCCAGCATTTT. Translated: CASKPVGRYNQPQHF.

The chain couples TRBV2 to TRBJ1-2; D is ambiguous. V lost 4 bases and J 7 bases, leaving 13 bases between the germline ends. Germline CDR1 and CDR2: SNHLY and FYNNEI. This CDR3 is built from 13 residues. In DNA form, the CDR3 reads TGTGCCAGCAGTGCGAGCCCGGAGGTTGGCTACACCTTC. Its translation: CASSASPEVGYTF.

The rearrangement links TRBV7-2 to TRBJ2-6; maybe TRBD2 (6 bases). Trimming removed 0 bases at V and 0 bases at J, with 12 bases between. CDR1 is SGHTA and CDR2 is FQGNSA in the germline V gene. The CDR3 extends over 18 amino acids. This chain's CDR3 is CASSLASGLISGANVLTF. The CDR3 DNA is TGTGCCAGCAGCTTAGCCTCCGGACTAATCTCTGGGGCCAACGTCCTGACTTTC.

This CDR3 is CASSLDLAGAYNEQFF. The DNA for the CDR3 is TGCGCCAGCAGCTTGGATCTAGCGGGAGCCTACAATGAGCAGTTCTTC. The rearrangement links TRBV5-1 to TRBJ2-1; TRBD2 matches at 10 bases. The CDR3 is 16 amino acids. V shed 0 bases, J shed 2 bases, and the junction held 2 bases outside the gene matches. Germline assignment: CDR1 SGHRS and CDR2 YFSETQ. Filled out from reference TRBV5-1 and TRBJ2-1, the complete variable domain reads KAGVTQTPRYLIKTRGQQVTLSCSPISGHRSVSWYQQTPGQGLQFLFEYFSETQRNKGNFPGRFSGRQFSNSRSEMNVSTLELGDSALYLCASSLDLAGAYNEQFFGPGTRLTVL.

The chain is built from TRBV6-1 and TRBJ1-1; D may be TRBD1 (5 bases). V shed 2 bases and J shed 9 bases, with 19 bases lying between them. Germline V lookup: CDR1 MNHNS, CDR2 SASEGT. The CDR3 is made up of 15 amino acids. CDR3 loop: CASSERLGATAKAFF. Here the CDR3 DNA reads TGTGCCAGCAGTGAAAGGCTCGGGGCGACAGCCAAAGCTTTCTTT.

The chain couples TRBV27 to TRBJ1-1; tentative D call: TRBD1 (5 bases). Germline-derived CDR1 and CDR2 are MNHEY and SMNVEV (reference sequence). V shed 5 bases and J shed 0 bases, with 7 bases lying between them. This CDR3 is built from 13 residues. CDR3 nucleotides: TGTGCCAGCAGTAGGGGTCTGAACACTGAAGCTTTCTTT. This translates into CASSRGLNTEAFF.

The chain is built from TRBV27 and TRBJ1-5; D gene uncertain. Per the germline V gene, CDR1 is MNHEY and CDR2 is SMNVEV (reference sequence). The V and J ends lost 5 bases and 0 bases respectively, with 17 bases between them. The CDR3 consists of 17 residues. The CDR3 DNA reads TGTGCCAGCAGTCCTAGGAAGAATAGCCCTAGCAATCAGCCCCAGCATTTT. Translating gives CASSPRKNSPSNQPQHF.

The rearrangement links TRBV19 to TRBJ2-3; tentatively, D is TRBD1 or TRBD2 (5 bases each). The length of the CDR3 is 14 residues. V lost 6 bases, J lost 2 bases, and 12 bases lay in between. The germline gives CDR1 LNHDA, CDR2 SQIVND (reference sequence). The CDR3 region has the DNA TGTGCCAGTAGGACCGGGACCCTCACAGATACGCAGTATTTT. Its protein product is CASRTGTLTDTQYF.

The V and J genes are TRBV5-1 and TRBJ2-7; D is unclear. Germline V gene lookup returns CDR1 SGHRS and CDR2 YFSETQ. There are 13 residues in the CDR3. Trimming cost V 0 bases and J 0 bases, with 4 bases left between them. CDR3 coding DNA: TGCGCCAGCAGCTTGGCTAGCTCCTACGAGCAGTACTTC. Translated, it gives CASSLASSYEQYF. Full variable domain (remainder filled in from reference TRBV5-1 and TRBJ2-7): KAGVTQTPRYLIKTRGQQVTLSCSPISGHRSVSWYQQTPGQGLQFLFEYFSETQRNKGNFPGRFSGRQFSNSRSEMNVSTLELGDSALYLCASSLASSYEQYFGPGTRLTVT.

The V and J genes are TRBV10-1 and TRBJ2-7; a possible D gene is TRBD2 (7 bases). This CDR3 region has 18 residues. Germline V gives CDR1 WNHNN, CDR2 SYGVQD (reference sequence). Trimming stripped 7 bases from V and 0 bases from J, with 25 bases between. CDR3 amino acids: CASKDRGGRQRSSYEQYF. CDR3 in DNA: TGCGCCAGCAAGGATAGGGGGGGCCGACAACGTAGCTCCTACGAGCAGTACTTC.

The chain uses TRBV5-1 and TRBJ2-7; no definite D call. CDR1 and CDR2 from the germline V gene are SGHRS and YFSETQ. The CDR3 sequence is 15 residues long. Trimming removed 2 bases from V and 2 bases from J, with 14 bases in between. The CDR3 here is CASSFSAEPTYEQYF. For the CDR3, the DNA is TGCGCCAGCAGCTTCTCGGCAGAGCCCACCTACGAGCAGTACTTC. Combining the CDR3 with reference TRBV5-1 and TRBJ2-7 gives the whole variable domain KAGVTQTPRYLIKTRGQQVTLSCSPISGHRSVSWYQQTPGQGLQFLFEYFSETQRNKGNFPGRFSGRQFSNSRSEMNVSTLELGDSALYLCASSFSAEPTYEQYFGPGTRLTVT.

The chain combines TRBV6-1 with TRBJ1-4, with 7 bases that match TRBD1. Germline values: CDR1 MNHNS, CDR2 SASEGT. V trimming: 6 bases; J trimming: 5 bases; junction bases outside the gene matches: 6. The CDR3 contains 14 residues. The CDR3 DNA is TGTGCCAGCAGGATCGACAGGGCGAATGAAAAACTGTTTTTT. Translated: CASRIDRANEKLFF.

This sequence joins TRBV5-1 and TRBJ2-1; no definite D call. V lost 1 base to trimming and J lost 2 bases, with 10 bases between them. The CDR3 consists of 15 residues. Germline V CDR1 and CDR2: SGHRS, YFSETQ. CDR3 residues: CASSLYRETYNEQFF. The CDR3, as DNA: TGCGCCAGCAGCTTGTATCGCGAGACCTACAATGAGCAGTTCTTC.

The chain recombines TRBV7-2 with TRBJ1-5; D remains ambiguous. Germline lookup yields CDR1 SGHTA and CDR2 FQGNSA. Trimming took off 1 base at V and 4 bases at J, with 8 bases between the two ends. The CDR3 sequence is 14 residues long. CDR3 loop: CASSLESVNQPQHF. CDR3 nucleotide sequence: TGTGCCAGCAGCTTAGAGTCAGTAAATCAGCCCCAGCATTTT.

The chain combines TRBV4-2 with TRBJ2-1; 9 bases match TRBD2. The V gene end was trimmed by 3 bases and the J gene end by 10 bases; junction bases not matched to a gene: 10. The CDR3 spans 15 residues. CDR1 and CDR2 (germline): LGHNA, YNFKEQ. In DNA form, the CDR3 reads TGTGCCAGCAGCCACTCGCGGGAGGGCCGGGAGGAGCAGTTCTTC. This gives the protein CASSHSREGREEQFF.

The genes are TRBV19 and TRBJ1-5; the D gene is possibly TRBD1 (5 bases). The CDR3 loop spans 15 amino acids. CDR1 and CDR2 from the germline V gene are LNHDA and SQIVND (reference sequence). Trimming removed 1 base at V and 7 bases at J, with 14 bases between. The CDR3 coding sequence is TGTGCCAGTAGTATAGGGAATCCAGGGTTCCAGCCCCAGCATTTT. It codes for CASSIGNPGFQPQHF.

The CDR3 DNA is TGTGCCAGCAGCGTAGTTCAGTGGGCAGATACGCAGTATTTT. It translates to CASSVVQWADTQYF. V gene TRBV9 combines with J gene TRBJ2-3; D is unresolved. Germline assignment: CDR1 SGDLS and CDR2 YYNGEE. The ends were cut back, 0 bases at V and 4 bases at J, with 9 bases in the middle. The CDR3 has 14 amino acids.

J is TRBJ2-7 and V is TRBV5-1; tentative D call: TRBD2 (5 bases). The CDR3 contains 13 residues. V gave up 1 base and J gave up 3 bases, with 8 bases separating them. From germline, CDR1 is SGHRS and CDR2 YFSETQ. In DNA form, the CDR3 reads TGCGCCAGCAGCTTGTTAGCGAACTACGAGCAGTACTTC. The encoded protein is CASSLLANYEQYF.

This chain links TRBV4-1 with TRBJ1-5; D unclear. This CDR3 contains 15 residues. Germline CDR1 and CDR2: MGHRA and YSYEKL. V was trimmed by 0 bases and J by 4 bases, leaving 10 bases between them. The CDR3 coding sequence is TGCGCCAGCAGCCAAGATTCGGTTGGGAATCAGCCCCAGCATTTT. Its translation: CASSQDSVGNQPQHF.

The rearrangement joins TRBV6-5 to TRBJ1-2; no reliable D call. The CDR3 totals 13 residues. Germline V CDR1 and CDR2: MNHEY, SVGAGI. Between the trimmed V and J ends, which lost 5 bases and 0 bases, there was a span of 7 bases. CDR3 sequence (DNA): TGTGCCAGCAGTCCCGGAGCTAACTATGGCTACACCTTC. Its translation: CASSPGANYGYTF.

The chain links TRBV19 to TRBJ2-2; TRBD1 matches 7 bases. The CDR3 is made up of 16 amino acids. Germline assignment: CDR1 LNHDA and CDR2 SQIVND (reference sequence). Unmatched junction bases numbered 11, after V lost 5 bases and J lost 5 bases. The chain's CDR3 is CASSLNRGVLTGELFF. The CDR3 DNA reads as TGTGCCAGTAGTCTTAACAGGGGTGTTTTAACCGGGGAGCTGTTTTTT.

The V call is TRBV29-1, the J call TRBJ2-7; 9 bases fit TRBD2. Trimming at V came to 6 bases and at J to 3 bases, leaving 9 bases not matched to a gene. This CDR3 contains 14 residues. The germline V gene encodes CDR1 SQVTM and CDR2 ANQGSEA. CDR3 in amino acids: CSVPGASGIYEQYF. The CDR3 DNA reads TGCAGCGTCCCTGGGGCTAGCGGGATCTACGAGCAGTACTTC.

The chain couples TRBV6-1 to TRBJ2-7; D is unresolved. CDR3 size: 14 residues. Looked up from germline, CDR1 is MNHNS and CDR2 is SASEGT. V lost 2 bases to trimming and J lost 1 base, with 9 bases between them. The CDR3 nucleotides are TGTGCCAGCAGTGAAATGGCAGCTTCCTACGAGCAGTACTTC. Protein product: CASSEMAASYEQYF.

The rearrangement links TRBV27 to TRBJ2-1; 12 bases fit TRBD2. Per the germline V gene, CDR1 is MNHEY and CDR2 is SMNVEV (reference sequence). The CDR3 is made up of 16 amino acids. J was trimmed by 4 bases and V by 4 bases; bases with no gene match: 5. The CDR3 DNA is TGTGCCAGCAGTTACCGGACTAGCGGGACGTACAATGAGCAGTTCTTC. It translates to CASSYRTSGTYNEQFF.

This rearrangement joins TRBV25-1 to TRBJ2-5; TRBD1 aligns across 8 bases. V shed 3 bases, J shed 4 bases, and the junction held 4 bases outside the gene matches. The CDR3 contains 14 residues. Per germline, CDR1 MGHDK and CDR2 SYGVNS. The CDR3 DNA is TGTGCCAGCAGTGATAGCGGACAGGGAGAGACCCAGTACTTC. Amino acid sequence: CASSDSGQGETQYF.

This chain's CDR3 is CASSPEGTNTGELFF. Here the CDR3 DNA reads TGTGCCAGCAGCCCGGAGGGCACGAACACCGGGGAGCTGTTTTTT. The chain recombines TRBV4-2 with TRBJ2-2; D is possibly TRBD2 (6 bases). The CDR3 has 15 residues. V lost 4 bases to trimming and J lost 0 bases, with 9 bases between them. Germline-derived CDR1 and CDR2 are LGHNA and YNFKEQ.

The chain recombines TRBV4-1 with TRBJ2-5; 10 positions match TRBD2. CDR1 is MGHRA, CDR2 YSYEKL, per germline. The junction had 6 bases not matched to a gene; V was cut back by 0 bases and J by 5 bases. The CDR3 has 16 amino acids. CDR3 DNA: TGCGCCAGCAGCCAAGATCGAGCGGGAGGGCGCGAGACCCAGTACTTC. Amino acids: CASSQDRAGGRETQYF.

The V gene is TRBV12-5, the J gene TRBJ2-4; D not resolved. The CDR3 has 15 residues. CDR1 LGHNT and CDR2 FRNRAP come from the germline V gene. Trimming left V 6 bases short and J 3 bases short, with 15 bases between. The CDR3 nucleotides are TGTGCTAGTGGCTACACCGGGCTTGGCAAAAACATTCAGTACTTC. Translation gives CASGYTGLGKNIQYF. Full variable domain (missing parts from reference TRBV12-5 and TRBJ2-4): DARVTQTPRHKVTEMGQEVTMRCQPILGHNTVFWYRQTMMQGLELLAYFRNRAPLDDSGMPKDRFSAEMPDATLATLKIQPSEPRDSAVYFCASGYTGLGKNIQYFGAGTRLSVL.